This is a list of T cell receptor beta chains from one sample in a study of shared clonotypes between healthy human individuals. Sequencing used immunoSEQ multiplex PCR; TCRdb keeps in-frame clones, though not all of them. The sample comprises a few million clones, nearly 97% of which are singletons, and less than 0.15% rests with the top ten. The sample taken for sequencing was naive CD4+ T cells sorted from blood. Receptor source: a man aged 18 to 30 in good health. Both conserved end residues are part of each CDR3. A D gene is named only where the DNA matches it firmly. Clone sizes are given selectively: once, few, many, or a class where the clone is expanded.

>TRBJ2-7|once|15|TRBD2|TRBV19
TGTGCCAGTAGTATCGATACTAGCGGAGCCTACGAGCAGTACTTC
CASSIDTSGAYEQYF
>TRBJ1-6|-|17|TRBD1|TRBV5-5
TGTGCCAGCAGCTTACTAAACTTCCTGGACAGGGCTCAACCCCTCCACTTT
CASSLLNFLDRAQPLHF
>TRBJ1-4|-|14|TRBD1|TRBV6-1
TGTGCCAGCAGTTCTCAGGGGGCTAGGGAAAAACTGTTTTTT
CASSSQGAREKLFF
>TRBJ2-2|-|16|TRBD1|TRBV30
TGTGCCTGGAGGAACCGGGACAGGGGGATTATCGGGGAGCTGTTTTTT
CAWRNRDRGIIGELFF
>TRBJ1-4|-|14|TRBD1|TRBV2
TGTGCCAGCAGTTTTACAGGGGCTAATGAAAAACTGTTTTTT
CASSFTGANEKLFF
>TRBJ1-2|once|14|-|TRBV7-2
TGTGCCAGCAGCTTAGGCCGTGGGATCTATGGCTACACCTTC
CASSLGRGIYGYTF
>TRBJ2-1|-|14|-|TRBV28
TGTGCCAGCAGTTGGCCGGGTCGATGGGATGAGCAGTTCTTC
CASSWPGRWDEQFF
>TRBJ2-1|-|13|-|TRBV10-3
TGTGCCATGGCCGGACTGGATACAGGTGAGCAGTTCTTC
CAMAGLDTGEQFF
>TRBJ2-3|-|12|-|TRBV6-6
TGTGCCACAAACAGAGAGGGAGATACGCAGTATTTT
CATNREGDTQYF
>TRBJ1-4|-|15|-|TRBV11-2
TGTGCCAGCAGACATCGGGCGTCCCCTAATGAAAAACTGTTTTTT
CASRHRASPNEKLFF
>TRBJ2-7|-|13|-|TRBV19
TGTGCCAGTAGCAGGGGAGCGGGATACGAGCAGTACTTC
CASSRGAGYEQYF
>TRBJ1-1|once|17|-|TRBV7-2
TGTGCCAGCAGCTTAGCTGAGGTGGGTAGATTGAACACTGAAGCTTTCTTT
CASSLAEVGRLNTEAFF
>TRBJ2-4|-|14|-|TRBV5-6
TGTGCCAGCACCCCAAAGGGGAGCAAAAACATTCAGTACTTC
CASTPKGSKNIQYF
>TRBJ2-7|-|14|-|TRBV18
TGTGCCAGCTCTCCCGGGACCCTGTCCTACGAGCAGTACTTC
CASSPGTLSYEQYF
>TRBJ1-2|-|15|TRBD1|TRBV6-5
TGTGCCAGCAGTTACGGGGACAGGGGTTTCTATGGCTACACCTTC
CASSYGDRGFYGYTF
>TRBJ2-1|-|15|-|TRBV5-1
TGCGCCAGCAGCTTGGCCGGGGTAGGGATCGGTGAGCAGTTCTTC
CASSLAGVGIGEQFF
>TRBJ2-3|-|16|TRBD2|TRBV19
TGTGCCAGTTCAACGGCTCTAAGCGGGAGGATCGATACGCAGTATTTT
CASSTALSGRIDTQYF
>TRBJ1-3|-|18|TRBD1|TRBV6-1
TGTGCCAGCAGTGGATACCCCCTGACAGGGGACTCTGGAAACACCATATATTTT
CASSGYPLTGDSGNTIYF
>TRBJ1-2|-|15|TRBD1|TRBV5-4
TGTGCCAGCAGCCCTGACAGGGGGCGAAGCTATGGCTACACCTTC
CASSPDRGRSYGYTF
>TRBJ2-5|-|14|-|TRBV5-8
TGTGCCAGCAGCAGCCAGTCGATCCAAGAGACCCAGTACTTC
CASSSQSIQETQYF
>TRBJ1-2|-|12|-|TRBV29-1
TGCAGCGTTGAGATACAGGGCTATGGCTACACCTTC
CSVEIQGYGYTF
>TRBJ1-1|-|8|-|TRBV2
TGTGCCAGCAGTCCAGCTTTCTTT
CASSPAFF
>TRBJ2-2|-|13|-|TRBV10-1
TGCGCCAGCGGTCTAGCAAACACCGGGGAGCTGTTTTTT
CASGLANTGELFF
>TRBJ1-5|-|15|TRBD1|TRBV19
TGTGCCAGTTTGACAGGGAAGGGAAGCAATCAGCCCCAGCATTTT
CASLTGKGSNQPQHF
>TRBJ2-7|-|15|TRBD1|TRBV11-2
TGTGCCAGCAGCTTAGAGGACAGGGGTTTCCACGAGCAGTACTTC
CASSLEDRGFHEQYF
>TRBJ2-7|-|15|TRBD2|TRBV9
TGTGCCAGCAGCGTAGGGGGACTAGCGGGCGGCGAGCAGTACTTC
CASSVGGLAGGEQYF
>TRBJ2-1|-|11|TRBD2|TRBV10-3
TGTGCCATCAGTGTGGTGGGAGGGCCTCTCTTC
CAISVVGGPLF
>TRBJ2-2|-|16|TRBD1|TRBV5-1
TGCGCCAGCAGCTTGACAGGGGGAAGTGTGACCGGGGAGCTGTTTTTT
CASSLTGGSVTGELFF
>TRBJ2-2|-|16|-|TRBV10-1
TGCGCCAGCAGTGAGCTCCCAGGGGCCAACACCGGGGAGCTGTTTTTT
CASSELPGANTGELFF
>TRBJ2-3|-|16|TRBD2|TRBV7-6
TGTGCCAGCAGCTTCCGAGCGGGGACTAGCACAGATACGCAGTATTTT
CASSFRAGTSTDTQYF
>TRBJ1-1|-|15|TRBD1|TRBV5-1
TGCGCCAGCAGCTCGATCGGGACAGGGGGCACTGAAGCTTTCTTT
CASSSIGTGGTEAFF
>TRBJ2-5|-|12|-|TRBV5-4
TGTGCCAGCGGTTCGGCTCAAGAGACCCAGTACTTC
CASGSAQETQYF
>TRBJ1-2|-|13|-|TRBV30
TGTGCCTGGAGTGGACAGAGCCACTGGGGCTACACCTTC
CAWSGQSHWGYTF
>TRBJ2-3|-|16|TRBD2|TRBV9
TGTGCCAGCAGCGGAGGGACTAGCGGGATGGGAGATACGCAGTATTTT
CASSGGTSGMGDTQYF
>TRBJ2-3|-|13|-|TRBV19
TGTGCCTCAAGGGGGGGGATGGCAGATACGCAGTATTTT
CASRGGMADTQYF
>TRBJ1-1|-|16|-|TRBV19
TGTGCCAGTAGCCATAGGTTACAGTGGGGGGAACTGAAGGCTTTCTTT
CASSHRLQWGELKAFF
>TRBJ2-7|-|15|TRBD2|TRBV6-5
TGTGCCAGCAGTTACTGGGGCGGGGGAGCCTACGAGCAGTACTTC
CASSYWGGGAYEQYF
>TRBJ2-5|-|16|TRBD2|TRBV5-1
TGCGCCAGCAGCTCGGGACTAGCGGGAGGACAAGAGACCCAGTACTTC
CASSSGLAGGQETQYF
>TRBJ1-1|-|13|-|TRBV6-5
TGTGCCAGCATTTCCGAGGGAATCACTGAAGCTTTCTTT
CASISEGITEAFF
>TRBJ1-1|-|15|-|TRBV4-1
TGCGCCAGCAGCCAGATGGCGGGGATGAACACTGAAGCTTTCTTT
CASSQMAGMNTEAFF
>TRBJ2-2|-|13|-|TRBV7-2
TGTGCCAGCAAAGGCCCGAACACCGGGGAGCTGTTTTTT
CASKGPNTGELFF
>TRBJ2-7|-|15|TRBD1|TRBV6-5
TGTGCCAGCAGTTCCCCGAGACAGGGGGCTTACGAGCAGTACTTC
CASSSPRQGAYEQYF